This T cell receptor beta chain was captured by sequencing in a study of blood T cells in healthy people across ages. The J segment lost 5 bases and the V segment lost 4 bases, leaving 8 bases of the junction unmatched. CDR3 length equals 15 residues. The germline gives CDR1 DFQATT, CDR2 SNEGSKA (reference sequence). It was with a sample-barcoded 5' primer and a J-beta primer mix that a second PCR of roughly 7 to 12 cycles was run. From the 5' RACE reads, TCRdb called clonotypes with MiXCR, one entry per CDR3 protein. The table shows about 780,000 distinct CDR3 sequences, with 20% to 30% occurring only once. In this sample, this clonotype turned up a few times. No antigen is known for it. Findings and caveats of the study: The diversity estimates, figures obtained from one million T cells, were considered underestimates. In older individuals, TCR beta diversity per million T cells was lower, falling roughly linearly with age.

These data also formed part of another study, on T cells of mothers and their children.

The chain links TRBV20-1 to TRBJ2-1; TRBD2 matches 10 bases. Sequences were obtained from blood. The sequence came from a boy younger than 18 in good health. CDR3 sequence (DNA): TGCAGTGCTACTCCCGGGACTAGCGCACACAATGAGCAGTTCTTC. The encoded protein is CSATPGTSAHNEQFF.